This T cell receptor beta chain was profiled in a study of Ad26.COV2.S vaccination and SARS-CoV-2 variants. Study results and limitations: In TCR breadth and depth analyses, total T cell responses may have been underestimated. Substantial breadth was reported for post-vaccination spike-specific CD8+ and CD4+ T cells.

About this clone itself: Its antigen is not identified.

Generated by immunoSEQ multiplex PCR, the TCRdb table keeps only in-frame clones and is missing some. The sample includes roughly 300,000 clones, 65% to 90% seen only once; the top ten take roughly a tenth. The CDR3 is 13 residues long. CDR1 is MNHEY, CDR2 SVGEGT, per germline. Losses at the gene ends were 6 bases for V and 6 bases for J; bases not matched to a gene: 7. Treatment noted: around 19 received Ad26.COV2.S at low or high dose, single or two shots; roughly five received placebo; per-sample allocation not given. Sampling happened 63 days after the first vaccine or placebo injection. An adult aged 18-55 years in Boston served as the donor. The study used a vaccine consisting of an Ad26 vector that expressed Wuhan-strain SARS-CoV-2 spike.

The starting material was peripheral blood, obtained in a trial of Ad26.COV2.S vaccine versus placebo. The source of this sequence is a person between 18 and 65 years old who received the Ad26.COV2.S COVID-19 vaccine or a placebo. V and J are TRBV6-2 or TRBV6-3 and TRBJ1-1; 7 bases line up with TRBD1. The DNA of the CDR3 is TGTGCCAGCAGCCCGACAGGGTACGCTGAAGCTTTCTTT. Protein: CASSPTGYAEAFF.